Following are 21 T cell receptor beta chains from one sample sequenced in a study of control samples from healthy donors and cancer patients. The assay was immunoSEQ multiplex PCR, and TCRdb's table has in-frame clones only and misses some. Among roughly 40,000 clones listed, about 90% were seen once. Material for sequencing was blood. All receptors derive from a woman between 45 and 60 years old in good health.

This chain uses TRBV14 with TRBJ1-1; 11 bases agree with TRBD1. The trim removed 1 base at V and 1 base at J, leaving 11 bases unmatched. Per germline, CDR1 SGHDN and CDR2 FVKESK. This CDR3 contains 19 residues. The DNA for the CDR3 is TGTGCCAGCAGCCAAGGGGGCGGACAGGGGGCTTTCCGGAACACTGAAGCTTTCTTT. Its translation: CASSQGGGQGAFRNTEAFF.

The chain recombines TRBV15 with TRBJ2-7; TRBD1 matches 10 bases. The V and J ends lost 0 bases and 7 bases, in that order; junction bases with no gene match: 18. The CDR3 has 19 residues. Germline V gene lookup returns CDR1 LNHNV and CDR2 YYDKDF (reference sequence). CDR3 sequence reads: CATSRDGGQGLLGLGEQYF. The DNA for the CDR3 is TGTGCCACCAGCAGAGATGGGGGACAGGGGCTACTTGGTCTAGGGGAGCAGTACTTC.

V gene TRBV28 combines with J gene TRBJ2-7; D may correspond to TRBD1 or TRBD2 (5 bases each). The CDR3 runs to 12 residues. V lost 6 bases to trimming and J lost 5 bases, with 11 bases between them. CDR1 is MDHEN and CDR2 is SYDVKM in the germline V gene. The DNA for the CDR3 is TGTGCCAGCAGCTGGGGACGGAACGAGCAGTACTTC. Encoded protein: CASSWGRNEQYF.

The chain combines TRBV5-1 with TRBJ2-7; 8 bases match TRBD2. V shed 4 bases and J 3 bases; nucleotides not matched to a gene: 6. The germline CDR1 and CDR2 sequences are SGHRS and YFSETQ. The CDR3 is made up of 14 amino acids. The CDR3 here is CASSPSGGGYEQYF. The CDR3 DNA reads TGCGCCAGCAGCCCCTCCGGGGGGGGCTACGAGCAGTACTTC.

The rearrangement uses TRBV6-4 and TRBJ2-3, with TRBD2 matching over 10 bases. The CDR3 is 15 residues long. V lost 2 bases and J lost 4; bases outside the gene matches: 3. Germline values: CDR1 MRHNA, CDR2 SNTAGT. The CDR3 nucleotides are TGTGCCAGCAGTGACAGCGGGGGGGCCGCAGATACGCAGTATTTT. Protein product: CASSDSGGAADTQYF.

The J gene is TRBJ2-5, the V gene TRBV2, with 8 bases lining up with TRBD2. V shed 6 bases and J 2 bases; nucleotides not matched to a gene: 23. The CDR3 consists of 20 residues. Germline-derived CDR1 and CDR2 are SNHLY and FYNNEI. The CDR3 here is CASSNPPPEGSGDPQETQYF. The CDR3 bases are TGTGCCAGCAGCAACCCCCCTCCCGAGGGTAGCGGGGACCCGCAAGAGACCCAGTACTTC.

This chain uses TRBV10-3 with TRBJ2-3, with 11 bases lining up with TRBD1. Germline CDR1 is ENHRY and CDR2 is SYGVKD. Trimming at V came to 0 bases and at J to 0 bases, leaving 2 bases not matched to a gene. The CDR3 has 17 residues. Written as DNA, the CDR3 is TGTGCCATCAGTGAGTCGGGACAGGGGGTCAGCACAGATACGCAGTATTTT. Its protein product is CAISESGQGVSTDTQYF.

The rearrangement uses TRBV25-1 and TRBJ1-1, with D possibly matching TRBD1 (6 bases). Germline CDR1 MGHDK, CDR2 SYGVNS. Trimming took off 4 bases at V and 5 bases at J, with 17 bases between the two ends. This CDR3 has 15 residues. The CDR3 DNA reads TGTGCCAGCAGTGGCCCCGGGGGGCCAAGGACTGAAGCTTTCTTT. Its protein is CASSGPGGPRTEAFF.

The rearrangement links TRBV2 to TRBJ2-5, with TRBD1 matching 7 bases. V was clipped by 6 bases and J by 5 bases; unmatched bases: 12. The CDR3 totals 15 residues. Germline V gene sequence: CDR1 SNHLY, CDR2 FYNNEI. DNA for the CDR3: TGTGCCAGCAGCTCCAGACAGGGCGAGGGGGAGACCCAGTACTTC. Its protein product is CASSSRQGEGETQYF.

The J gene is TRBJ1-2, the V gene TRBV7-9; maybe TRBD1 (6 bases). Germline V lookup: CDR1 SEHNR, CDR2 FQNEAQ (reference sequence). The CDR3 runs 16 residues. Trimming cost V 2 bases and J 5 bases, with 18 bases left between them. The CDR3 protein is CASSLTTGTFPYGYTF. Here the CDR3 DNA reads TGTGCCAGCAGCTTAACCACCGGGACATTTCCATATGGCTACACCTTC.

The chain combines TRBV5-8 with TRBJ1-1; D remains ambiguous. The germline gives CDR1 SGHTS, CDR2 YDEGEE. Trimming took off 1 base at V and 0 bases at J, with 10 bases between the two ends. CDR3 length: 15 amino acids. CDR3 nucleotide sequence: TGTGCCAGCAGCTTGAGGCGGCAAATGAACACTGAAGCTTTCTTT. Translated, it gives CASSLRRQMNTEAFF.

In the case of this clone: Germline and junction disagree at one end, which may indicate a read error. This rearrangement joins TRBV20-1 to TRBJ2-1, with D tentatively TRBD2 (6 bases). The CDR3 extends over 11 amino acids. Looked up from germline, CDR1 is DFQATT and CDR2 is SNEGSKA (reference sequence). This chain's CDR3 is CSVRMRGEQFF. In DNA, the CDR3 is TGCAGTGTTAGAATGCGGGGTGAGCAGTTCTTC.

The chain couples TRBV18 to TRBJ2-7, with 12 bases aligning to TRBD1. CDR1 is KGHSH and CDR2 is LQKENI in the germline V gene. The CDR3 runs 15 residues. J lost 4 bases, V lost 3 bases, and 4 bases had no gene match. CDR3 DNA: TGTGCCAGCTCACCCGGGACAGGGGGCCCATACGAGCAGTACTTC. Translating it yields CASSPGTGGPYEQYF.

This clone has just one count. The gene calls are TRBV7-9 and TRBJ2-2; D not certain. V was shortened by 2 bases and J by 3 bases, with 4 bases between the two germline ends. This CDR3 comprises 13 residues. Per the germline V gene, CDR1 is SEHNR and CDR2 is FQNEAQ (reference sequence). The DNA for the CDR3 is TGTGCCAGCAGCTTATCCTACACCGGGGAGCTGTTTTTT. This encodes CASSLSYTGELFF.

The V call is TRBV5-4, the J call TRBJ2-3; 10 positions match TRBD2. The V and J ends lost 0 bases and 6 bases, in that order; junction bases with no gene match: 10. CDR3 length: 17 amino acids. Germline V gene sequence: CDR1 SGHNT, CDR2 YYREEE (reference sequence). CDR3 sequence reads: CASSLASGGATGDTQYF. The DNA for the CDR3 is TGTGCCAGCAGCTTGGCCAGCGGGGGGGCAACTGGGGATACGCAGTATTTT.

By its share, this clone is medium-sized. The gene calls are TRBV9 and TRBJ1-2, with 10 bases matching TRBD1. The CDR3 contains 15 residues. Germline loops: CDR1 SGDLS, CDR2 YYNGEE. Trimming cost V 4 bases and J 3 bases; bases outside gene matches: 6. CDR3 nucleotide sequence: TGTGCCAGCAGCTCTCAGACAGGGGGCCACTATGGCTACACCTTC. Protein product: CASSSQTGGHYGYTF.

The rearrangement joins TRBV7-2 to TRBJ1-6, with 7 bases identical to TRBD1. J was trimmed by 9 bases and V by 7 bases; bases with no gene match: 12. Germline CDR1 and CDR2: SGHTA and FQGNSA. This CDR3 is 15 amino acids long. DNA for the CDR3: TGTGCCAGCAACGGACGGGACAGTTTAGTTTCACCCCTCCACTTT. It yields the protein CASNGRDSLVSPLHF.

This chain connects TRBV5-1 to TRBJ2-2, with D possibly being TRBD2 (6 bases). Germline assignment: CDR1 SGHRS and CDR2 YFSETQ. Deletions cut 0 bases from V and 0 bases from J, with 15 bases between. The CDR3 is 18 amino acids. CDR3 sequence (DNA): TGCGCCAGCAGCTTGGGCCCTCTTGGAGGGGCGAACACCGGGGAGCTGTTTTTT. This sequence encodes CASSLGPLGGANTGELFF.

The chain couples TRBV11-2 to TRBJ2-5; 13 bases match TRBD2. Trimming removed 2 bases from V and 5 bases from J; junction bases left unmatched: 11. The germline V gene encodes CDR1 SGHAT and CDR2 FQNNGV. The CDR3 is 18 amino acids. The CDR3 sequence is CASSLRLLAGGLSETQYF. Here the CDR3 DNA reads TGTGCCAGCAGCTTAAGGTTACTAGCGGGGGGGCTCTCGGAGACCCAGTACTTC.

The genes are TRBV7-3 and TRBJ2-5; D possibly matches TRBD1 or TRBD2 (6 bases each). Trimming shortened V by 5 bases and J by 5 bases, and 12 bases separated the two germline ends. The CDR3 has 13 amino acids. Germline V gene sequence: CDR1 SGHTA, CDR2 FQGTGA. The CDR3 loop is CASSRGLGETQYF. The CDR3 nucleotides are TGTGCCAGCAGCCGGGGGCTGGGGGAGACCCAGTACTTC.

This clone was seen a single time. The chain combines TRBV11-2 with TRBJ1-1; D might be TRBD1 (5 bases). Germline lookup yields CDR1 SGHAT and CDR2 FQNNGV. The ends were cut back, 3 bases at V and 5 bases at J, with 10 bases in the middle. The CDR3 contains 13 residues. CDR3 region: CASSLAGGTEAFF. CDR3 bases: TGTGCCAGCAGCTTGGCGGGGGGGACTGAAGCTTTCTTT.